The source of this T cell receptor (beta chain) is a study of blood T cell repertoires in COVID-19. Overall study: COVID-19 samples from acute and convalescent phases originated in the United States, Italy and Spain. From T cells, B-cell-depleted T cells, or PBMCs came the material, which was cDNA or gDNA.

The CDR3 spans 11 residues. V was clipped by 8 bases and J by 8 bases, with 12 bases between them. Looked up from germline, CDR1 is SNHLY and CDR2 is FYNNEI. As handled by the study authors: Amplification of reference gene primers provided the estimated nucleated cell counts. Produced via immunoSEQ multiplex PCR; TCRdb's table is partial and in-frame only. The V and J calls and the clone size are those of that table, but D and trimming were determined from the DNA. The sample carries about 280,000 clones, about 89% recorded once. This receptor was identified in a man between 45 and 60 years old with acute or convalescent COVID-19. Sequences were obtained from peripheral blood. V gene TRBV2 combines with J gene TRBJ1-1; D ambiguous. The CDR3, as DNA: TGTGCCAGCGAGCAGGCCTCCGAAGCTTTCTTT. This gives the protein CASEQASEAFF.